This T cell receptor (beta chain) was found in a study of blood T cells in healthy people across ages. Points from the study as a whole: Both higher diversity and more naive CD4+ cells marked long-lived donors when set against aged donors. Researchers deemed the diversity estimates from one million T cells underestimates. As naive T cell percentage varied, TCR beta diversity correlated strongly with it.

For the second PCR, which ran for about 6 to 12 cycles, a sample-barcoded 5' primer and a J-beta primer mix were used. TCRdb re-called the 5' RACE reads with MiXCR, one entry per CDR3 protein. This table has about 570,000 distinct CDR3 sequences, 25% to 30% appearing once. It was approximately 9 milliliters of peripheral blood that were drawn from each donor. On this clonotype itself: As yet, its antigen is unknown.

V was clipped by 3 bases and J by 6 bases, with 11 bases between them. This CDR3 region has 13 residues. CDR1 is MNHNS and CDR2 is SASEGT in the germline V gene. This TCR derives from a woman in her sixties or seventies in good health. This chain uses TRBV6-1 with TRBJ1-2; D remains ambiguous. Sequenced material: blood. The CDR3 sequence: CASSELRRDGYTF. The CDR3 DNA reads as TGTGCCAGCAGTGAGTTAAGGCGGGATGGCTACACCTTC.